This T cell receptor beta chain was recorded in a study of blood T cell repertoires in COVID-19. Study summary: The samples span acute and convalescent COVID-19 from the United States, Italy and Spain. T cells, B-cell-depleted T cells, or PBMCs supplied cDNA or gDNA.

Libraries were prepared by immunoSEQ multiplex PCR; TCRdb keeps only in-frame clonotypes and omits some of them. The sample contains roughly 170,000 clones, roughly 85% of which appear only once. Symptom resolution, clearance, or two negative PCRs marked donors in Cohort 3 as recovered. Per the germline V gene, CDR1 is LNHNV and CDR2 is YYDKDF (reference sequence). This CDR3 region has 14 residues. With V trimmed by 4 bases and J by 0 bases, 3 bases remained unmatched. What was sequenced was PBMCs or T cells enriched from blood (not recorded which). This chain uses TRBV15 with TRBJ2-7, with 7 bases aligning to TRBD1. This TCR was recovered from a woman aged 45-65 years who had recovered from COVID-19. The CDR3 DNA follows: TGTGCCACCAGCAAAGCAGGGGGCTCCTACGAGCAGTACGTC. Translation: CATSKAGGSYEQYV.